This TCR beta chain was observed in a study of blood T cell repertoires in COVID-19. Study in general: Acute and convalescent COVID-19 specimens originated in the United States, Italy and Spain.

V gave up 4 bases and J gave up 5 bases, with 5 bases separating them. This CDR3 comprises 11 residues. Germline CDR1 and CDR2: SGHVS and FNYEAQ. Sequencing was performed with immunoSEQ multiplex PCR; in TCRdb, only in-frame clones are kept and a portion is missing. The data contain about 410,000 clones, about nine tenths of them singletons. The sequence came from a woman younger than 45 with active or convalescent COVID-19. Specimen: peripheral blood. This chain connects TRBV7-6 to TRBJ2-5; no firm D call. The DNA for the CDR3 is TGTGCCAGCAGCTCAGGCGAGACCCAGTACTTC. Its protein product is CASSSGETQYF.